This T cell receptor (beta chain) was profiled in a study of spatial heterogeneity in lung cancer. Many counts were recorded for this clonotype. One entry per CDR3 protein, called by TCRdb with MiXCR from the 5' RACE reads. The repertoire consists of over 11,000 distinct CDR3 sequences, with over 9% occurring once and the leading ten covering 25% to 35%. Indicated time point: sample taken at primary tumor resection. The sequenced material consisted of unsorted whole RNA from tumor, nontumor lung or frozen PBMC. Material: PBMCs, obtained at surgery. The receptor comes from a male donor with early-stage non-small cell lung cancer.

CDR3 loop: CASSFRGTNSPLHF. In DNA, the CDR3 is TGTGCCAGCAGTTTTAGAGGGACCAATTCACCCCTCCACTTT. The genes are TRBV27 and TRBJ1-6, with D tentatively TRBD1 (5 bases). The CDR3 loop spans 14 amino acids. Per germline, CDR1 MNHEY and CDR2 SMNVEV (reference sequence). V dropped 3 bases and J dropped 7 bases, with 10 bases sitting between them.